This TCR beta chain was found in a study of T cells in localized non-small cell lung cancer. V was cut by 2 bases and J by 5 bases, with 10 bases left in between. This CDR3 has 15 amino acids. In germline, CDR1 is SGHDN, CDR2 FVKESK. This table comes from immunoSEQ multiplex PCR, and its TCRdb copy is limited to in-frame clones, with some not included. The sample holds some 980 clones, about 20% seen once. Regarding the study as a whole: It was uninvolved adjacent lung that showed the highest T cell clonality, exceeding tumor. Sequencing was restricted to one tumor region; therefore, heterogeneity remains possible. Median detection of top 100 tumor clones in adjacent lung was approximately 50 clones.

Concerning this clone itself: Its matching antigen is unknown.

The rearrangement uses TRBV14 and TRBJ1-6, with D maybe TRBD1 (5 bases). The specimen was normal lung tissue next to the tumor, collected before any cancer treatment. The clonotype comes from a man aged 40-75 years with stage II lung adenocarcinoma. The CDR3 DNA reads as TGTGCCAGCAGCCAACAGGGCCTCCATAATTCACCCCTCCACTTT. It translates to CASSQQGLHNSPLHF.